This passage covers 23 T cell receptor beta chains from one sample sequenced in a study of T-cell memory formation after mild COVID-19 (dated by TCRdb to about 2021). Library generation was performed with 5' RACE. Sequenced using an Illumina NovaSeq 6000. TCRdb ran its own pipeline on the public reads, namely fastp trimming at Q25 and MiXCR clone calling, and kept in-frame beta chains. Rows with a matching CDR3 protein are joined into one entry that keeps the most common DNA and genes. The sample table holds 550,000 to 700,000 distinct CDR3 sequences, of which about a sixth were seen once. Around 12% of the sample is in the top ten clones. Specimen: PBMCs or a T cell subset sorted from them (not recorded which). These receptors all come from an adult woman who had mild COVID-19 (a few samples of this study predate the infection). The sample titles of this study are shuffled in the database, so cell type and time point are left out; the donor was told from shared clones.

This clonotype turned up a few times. CDR3 nucleotides: TGTGCCAGCAGCGAACGGACAGGGGGTACAGATACGCAGTATTTT. It translates to CASSERTGGTDTQYF. The chain employs TRBV5-4 and TRBJ2-3; 10 positions match TRBD1. This CDR3 is 15 amino acids long. Germline CDR1 is SGHNT and CDR2 is YYREEE (reference sequence). The trim removed 4 bases at V and 3 bases at J, leaving 5 bases unmatched.

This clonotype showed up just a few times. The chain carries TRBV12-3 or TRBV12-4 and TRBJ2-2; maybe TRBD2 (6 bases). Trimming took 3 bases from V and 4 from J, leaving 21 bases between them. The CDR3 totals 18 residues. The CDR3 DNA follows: TGTGCCAGCAGTTTCGCGCCTTATGGGGGAGCGGGCACCGGGGAGCTGTTTTTT. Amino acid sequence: CASSFAPYGGAGTGELFF.

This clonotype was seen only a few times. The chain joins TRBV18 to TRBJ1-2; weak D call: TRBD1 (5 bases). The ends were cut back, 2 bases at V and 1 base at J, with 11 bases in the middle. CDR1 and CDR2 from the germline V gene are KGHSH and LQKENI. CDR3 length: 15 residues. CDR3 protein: CASSPTAGGNYGYTF. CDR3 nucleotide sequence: TGTGCCAGCTCACCAACGGCCGGGGGTAACTATGGCTACACCTTC.

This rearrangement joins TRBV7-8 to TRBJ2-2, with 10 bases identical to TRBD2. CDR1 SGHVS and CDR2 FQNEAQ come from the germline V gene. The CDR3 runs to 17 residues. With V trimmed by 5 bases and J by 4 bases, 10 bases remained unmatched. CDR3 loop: CASSPPPAGGFTGELFF. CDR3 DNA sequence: TGTGCCAGCAGCCCACCCCCAGCGGGAGGGTTCACCGGGGAGCTGTTTTTT.

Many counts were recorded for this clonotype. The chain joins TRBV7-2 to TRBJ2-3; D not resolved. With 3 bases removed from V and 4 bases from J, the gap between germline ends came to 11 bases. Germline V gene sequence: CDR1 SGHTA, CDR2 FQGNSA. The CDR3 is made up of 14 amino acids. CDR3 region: CASSLNNPSDTQYF. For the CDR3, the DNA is TGTGCCAGCAGCTTGAACAATCCTTCAGATACGCAGTATTTT.

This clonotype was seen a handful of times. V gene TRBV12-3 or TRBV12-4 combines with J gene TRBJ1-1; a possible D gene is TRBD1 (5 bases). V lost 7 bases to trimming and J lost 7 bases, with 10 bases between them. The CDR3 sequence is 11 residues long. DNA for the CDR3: TGTGCCAGCAAGCAGGGAGGTGAAGCTTTCTTT. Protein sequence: CASKQGGEAFF.

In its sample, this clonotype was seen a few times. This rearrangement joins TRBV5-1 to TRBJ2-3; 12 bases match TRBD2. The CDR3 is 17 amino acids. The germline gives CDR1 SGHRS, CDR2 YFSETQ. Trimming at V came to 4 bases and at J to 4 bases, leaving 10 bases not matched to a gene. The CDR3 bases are TGCGCCAGCAGCAGAGGGGCTAGCGGGGGGGCCTCAGATACGCAGTATTTT. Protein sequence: CASSRGASGGASDTQYF.

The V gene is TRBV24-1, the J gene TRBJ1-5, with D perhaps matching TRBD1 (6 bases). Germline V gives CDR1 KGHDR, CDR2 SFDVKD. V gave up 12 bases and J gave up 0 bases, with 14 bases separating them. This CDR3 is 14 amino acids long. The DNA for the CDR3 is TGTGCCGTACAGGCAGGGGATAGCAATCAGCCCCAGCATTTT. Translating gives CAVQAGDSNQPQHF.

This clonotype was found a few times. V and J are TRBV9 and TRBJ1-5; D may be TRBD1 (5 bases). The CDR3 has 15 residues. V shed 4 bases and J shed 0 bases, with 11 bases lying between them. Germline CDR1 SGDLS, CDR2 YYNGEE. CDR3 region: CASSLGDSSNQPQHF. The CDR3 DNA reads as TGTGCCAGCAGCCTAGGGGATTCTAGCAATCAGCCCCAGCATTTT.

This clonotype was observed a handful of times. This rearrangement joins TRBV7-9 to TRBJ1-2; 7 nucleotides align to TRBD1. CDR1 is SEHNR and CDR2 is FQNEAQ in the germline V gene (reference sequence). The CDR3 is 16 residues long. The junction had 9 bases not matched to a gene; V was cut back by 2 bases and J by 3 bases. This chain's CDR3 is CASSLMTQQGYYGYTF. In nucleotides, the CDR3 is TGTGCCAGCAGCTTAATGACGCAACAGGGGTACTATGGCTACACCTTC.

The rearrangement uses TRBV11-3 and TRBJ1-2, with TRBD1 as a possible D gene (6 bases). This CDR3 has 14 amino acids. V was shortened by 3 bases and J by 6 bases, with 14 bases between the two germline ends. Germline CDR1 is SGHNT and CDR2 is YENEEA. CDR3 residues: CASSFQGRVDGYTF. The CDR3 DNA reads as TGTGCCAGCAGCTTCCAGGGGAGGGTCGATGGCTACACCTTC.

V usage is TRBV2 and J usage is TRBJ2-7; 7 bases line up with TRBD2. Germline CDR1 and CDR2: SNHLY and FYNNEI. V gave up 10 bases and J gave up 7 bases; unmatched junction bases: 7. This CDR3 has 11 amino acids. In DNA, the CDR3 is TGTGCCACCCACTCGGGGGGTGAGCAGTACTTC. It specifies CATHSGGEQYF.

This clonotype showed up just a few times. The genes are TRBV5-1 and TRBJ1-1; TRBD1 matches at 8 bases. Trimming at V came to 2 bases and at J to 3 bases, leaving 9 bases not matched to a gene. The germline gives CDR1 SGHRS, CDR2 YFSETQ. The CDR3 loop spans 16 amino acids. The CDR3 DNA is TGCGCCAGCAGCTTAGAGCCGGGACAGGAATACACTGAAGCTTTCTTT. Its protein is CASSLEPGQEYTEAFF. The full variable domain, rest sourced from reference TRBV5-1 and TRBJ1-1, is KAGVTQTPRYLIKTRGQQVTLSCSPISGHRSVSWYQQTPGQGLQFLFEYFSETQRNKGNFPGRFSGRQFSNSRSEMNVSTLELGDSALYLCASSLEPGQEYTEAFFGQGTRLTVV.

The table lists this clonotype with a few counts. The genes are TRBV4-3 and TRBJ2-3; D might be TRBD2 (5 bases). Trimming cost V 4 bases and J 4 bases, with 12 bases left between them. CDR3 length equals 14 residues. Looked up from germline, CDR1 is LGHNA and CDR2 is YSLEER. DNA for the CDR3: TGCGCCAGCAGCCCGGGATCGAGGCCAGATACGCAGTATTTT. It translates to CASSPGSRPDTQYF.

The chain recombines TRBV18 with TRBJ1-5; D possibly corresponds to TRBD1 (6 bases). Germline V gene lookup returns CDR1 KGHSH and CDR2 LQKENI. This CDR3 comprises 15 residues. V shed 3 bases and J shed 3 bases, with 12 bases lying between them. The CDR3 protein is CASSPQTGFNQPQHF. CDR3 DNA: TGTGCCAGCTCACCTCAGACAGGCTTCAATCAGCCCCAGCATTTT. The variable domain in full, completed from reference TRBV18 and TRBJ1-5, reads NAGVMQNPRHLVRRRGQEARLRCSPMKGHSHVYWYRQLPEEGLKFMVYLQKENIIDESGMPKERFSAEFPKEGPSILRIQQVVRGDSAAYFCASSPQTGFNQPQHFGDGTRLSIL.

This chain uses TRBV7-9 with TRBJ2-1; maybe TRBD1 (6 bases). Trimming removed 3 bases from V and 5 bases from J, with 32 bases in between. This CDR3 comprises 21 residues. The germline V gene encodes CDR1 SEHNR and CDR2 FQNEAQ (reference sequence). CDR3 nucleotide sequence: TGTGCCAGCAGCTTTAGCGCCAGACCCACAGGGTACGGGGCCGGGGACAATGAGCAGTTCTTC. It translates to CASSFSARPTGYGAGDNEQFF. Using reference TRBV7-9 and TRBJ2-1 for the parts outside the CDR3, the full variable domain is DTGVSQNPRHKITKRGQNVTFRCDPISEHNRLYWYRQTLGQGPEFLTYFQNEAQLEKSRLLSDRFSAERPKGSFSTLEIQRTEQGDSAMYLCASSFSARPTGYGAGDNEQFFGPGTRLTVL.

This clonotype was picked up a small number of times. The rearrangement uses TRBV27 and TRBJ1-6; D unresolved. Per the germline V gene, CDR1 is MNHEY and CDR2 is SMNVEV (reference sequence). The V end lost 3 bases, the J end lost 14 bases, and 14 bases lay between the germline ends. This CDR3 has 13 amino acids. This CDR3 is CASSLGWRGALHF. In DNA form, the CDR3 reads TGTGCCAGCAGTTTGGGTTGGCGGGGAGCCCTCCACTTT.

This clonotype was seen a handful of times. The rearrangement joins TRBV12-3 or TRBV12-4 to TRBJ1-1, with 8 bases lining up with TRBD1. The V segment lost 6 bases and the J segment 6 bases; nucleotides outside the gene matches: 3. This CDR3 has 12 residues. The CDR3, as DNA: TGTGCCAGCAGCCCGACAGGGGCTGAAGCTTTCTTT. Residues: CASSPTGAEAFF.

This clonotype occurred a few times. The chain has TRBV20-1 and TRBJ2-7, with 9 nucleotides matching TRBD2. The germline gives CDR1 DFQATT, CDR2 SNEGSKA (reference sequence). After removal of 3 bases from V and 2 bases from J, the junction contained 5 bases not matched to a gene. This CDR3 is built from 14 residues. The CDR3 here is CSASPTSGAYEQYF. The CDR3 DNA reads TGCAGTGCTAGCCCGACTAGCGGAGCCTACGAGCAGTACTTC.

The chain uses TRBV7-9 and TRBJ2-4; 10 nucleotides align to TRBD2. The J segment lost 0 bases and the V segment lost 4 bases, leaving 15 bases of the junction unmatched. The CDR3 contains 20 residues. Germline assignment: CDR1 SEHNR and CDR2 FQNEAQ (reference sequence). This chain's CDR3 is CASSSSRTSGHTLAKNIQYF. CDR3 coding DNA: TGTGCCAGCAGCTCCTCCCGGACTAGCGGACATACACTAGCCAAAAACATTCAGTACTTC. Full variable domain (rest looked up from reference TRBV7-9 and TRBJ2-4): DTGVSQNPRHKITKRGQNVTFRCDPISEHNRLYWYRQTLGQGPEFLTYFQNEAQLEKSRLLSDRFSAERPKGSFSTLEIQRTEQGDSAMYLCASSSSRTSGHTLAKNIQYFGAGTRLSVL.

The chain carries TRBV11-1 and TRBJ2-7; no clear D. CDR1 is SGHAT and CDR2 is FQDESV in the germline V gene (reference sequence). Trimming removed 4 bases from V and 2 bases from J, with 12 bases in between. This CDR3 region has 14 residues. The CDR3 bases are TGTGCCAGCAGCTCAGAGGACCTACCCTACGAGCAGTACTTC. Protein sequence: CASSSEDLPYEQYF.

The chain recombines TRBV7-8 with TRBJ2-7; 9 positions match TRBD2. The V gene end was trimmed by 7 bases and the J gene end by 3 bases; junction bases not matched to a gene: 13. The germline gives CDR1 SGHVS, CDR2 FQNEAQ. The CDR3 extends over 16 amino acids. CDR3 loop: CASTDRSLAGNYEQYF. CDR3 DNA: TGTGCCAGCACCGACCGATCGCTAGCGGGGAACTACGAGCAGTACTTC.

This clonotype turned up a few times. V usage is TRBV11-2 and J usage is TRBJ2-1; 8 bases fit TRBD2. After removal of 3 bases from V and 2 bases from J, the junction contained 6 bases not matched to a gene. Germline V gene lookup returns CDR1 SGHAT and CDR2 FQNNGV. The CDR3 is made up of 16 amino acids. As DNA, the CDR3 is TGTGCCAGCAGCTTGTGGGCGGGAGGAACCTACAATGAGCAGTTCTTC. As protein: CASSLWAGGTYNEQFF.